This TCR beta chain was captured by sequencing in a study of blood T cell repertoires in COVID-19 (dated by TCRdb to the early 2020s). The study in broad terms: Collaborator samples came from the United States, Italy and Spain and covered acute and convalescent phases of COVID-19. The samples were drawn from two sources: the first 160 participants of the ongoing ImmuneRACE study, and over 1,000 subjects contributed by 6 global collaborators. Where available, HLA class I and class II types were taken from metadata supplied by the sample provider and were not determined by assay-based typing. Deeply sampled blood TCRbeta repertoires from subjects exposed to, actively infected with, or recovered from COVID-19 were included in the dataset. The prospective study material was composed of cDNA or gDNA derived from T cells, B-cell-depleted T cells, or PBMCs. A freely available public database, intended as a resource for researchers studying the immune response to SARS-CoV-2, is where the repertoires were released. The sample metadata nearly always contained a de-identified subject ID, COVID-19 status, age in years and sex.

TCRbeta CDR3 regions were amplified from genomic DNA by means of the immunoSEQ Assay, a bias-controlled multiplex PCR. As for the authors' bioinformatics: Within the assay, amplification of reference gene primers was used to estimate how many nucleated cells each sample contained. Sequence reads were collapsed and filtered to measure the absolute abundance of every unique TCRbeta CDR3 rearrangement. For each sample, productive Simpson clonality was calculated by taking the square root of Simpson's diversity index across productive rearrangements. TCRdb provides this immuneACCESS table in a form limited to in-frame rearrangements. Some clones are lacking; in checked studies, under half of them reflect an unresolved V gene, and why the rest are absent is not known. D and trimming come from the DNA, and the V and J calls and clone size come from that table. The sample data list some 200,000 clones, and around 95% of these were observed just once. The biggest ten clones account for 0.76% of the sample.

Here is what the overall study found, with its caveats: The amount of clinical and demographic metadata varied by source and participant and was provided uncurated.

Trimming accounts for 4 bases at V and 3 bases at J, while the number of junction bases matched to no gene is 4. Sequences SGHNT (CDR1) and YYREEE (CDR2) are obtained from the germline V gene (reference sequence). From the cysteine up to the phenylalanine, the CDR3 has a length of 14 residues. Just the 42-base CDR3 DNA is kept, in frame starting at base 1. One collaborating source in Seattle enrolled patients while the patients were actively infected and followed the patients over time throughout the course of disease. Whole blood was collected in K2EDTA tubes by collaborating institutions according to the institutions' own protocols. For TCRbeta analysis, collaborators shipped samples as frozen whole blood, isolated PBMCs, or DNA extracted from either of those sample types. About this clone itself: Its antigen target is currently unknown. No quality values exist for individual bases; no much larger clone is one base distant.

The receptor chain draws on TRBV5-4 and TRBJ2-5, and 9 junction bases match TRBD1. The specimen sequenced was peripheral blood. The receptor was isolated from a man aged 25 to 45 with COVID-19, enrolled during active disease. The base sequence is TGTGCCAGCAGCCTACAGGGGGCCGAAGAGACCCAGTACTTC. Its protein product is CASSLQGAEETQYF. Joined to the reference TRBV5-4 and TRBJ2-5 proteins, this CDR3 gives the full variable domain: ETGVTQSPTHLIKTRGQQVTLRCSSQSGHNTVSWYQQALGQGPQFIFQYYREEENGRGNFPPRFSGLQFPNYSSELNVNALELDDSALYLCASSLQGAEETQYFGPGTRLLVL.